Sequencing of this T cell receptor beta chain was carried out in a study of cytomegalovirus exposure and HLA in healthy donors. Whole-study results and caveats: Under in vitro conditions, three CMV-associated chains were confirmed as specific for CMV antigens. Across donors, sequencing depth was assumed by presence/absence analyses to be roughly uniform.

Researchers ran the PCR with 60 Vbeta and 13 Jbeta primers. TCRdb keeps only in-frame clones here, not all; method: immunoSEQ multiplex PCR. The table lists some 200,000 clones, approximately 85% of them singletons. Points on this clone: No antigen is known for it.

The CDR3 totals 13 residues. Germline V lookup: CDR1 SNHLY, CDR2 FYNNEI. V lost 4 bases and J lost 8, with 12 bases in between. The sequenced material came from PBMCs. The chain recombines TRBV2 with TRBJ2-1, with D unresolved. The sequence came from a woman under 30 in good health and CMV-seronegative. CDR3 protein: CASSGDAYYEQFF. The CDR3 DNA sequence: TGTGCCAGCAGTGGCGATGCTTACTATGAGCAGTTCTTC. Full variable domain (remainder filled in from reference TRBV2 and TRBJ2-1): EPEVTQTPSHQVTQMGQEVILRCVPISNHLYFYWYRQILGQKVEFLVSFYNNEISEKSEIFDDQFSVERPDGSNFTLKIRSTKLEDSAMYFCASSGDAYYEQFFGPGTRLTVL.